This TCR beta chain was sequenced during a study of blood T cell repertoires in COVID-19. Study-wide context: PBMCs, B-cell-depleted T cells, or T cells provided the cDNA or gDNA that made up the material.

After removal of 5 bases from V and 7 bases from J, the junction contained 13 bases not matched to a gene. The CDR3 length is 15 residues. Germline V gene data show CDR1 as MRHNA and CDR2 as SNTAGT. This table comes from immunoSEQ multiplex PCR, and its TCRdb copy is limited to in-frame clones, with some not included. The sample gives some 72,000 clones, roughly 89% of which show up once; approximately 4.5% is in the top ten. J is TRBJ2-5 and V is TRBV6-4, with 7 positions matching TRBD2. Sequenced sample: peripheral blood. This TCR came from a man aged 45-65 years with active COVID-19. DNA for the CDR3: TGTGCCAGCAGTATGCGAGCGGGACCTTCCTGGACCCAGTACTTC. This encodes CASSMRAGPSWTQYF.